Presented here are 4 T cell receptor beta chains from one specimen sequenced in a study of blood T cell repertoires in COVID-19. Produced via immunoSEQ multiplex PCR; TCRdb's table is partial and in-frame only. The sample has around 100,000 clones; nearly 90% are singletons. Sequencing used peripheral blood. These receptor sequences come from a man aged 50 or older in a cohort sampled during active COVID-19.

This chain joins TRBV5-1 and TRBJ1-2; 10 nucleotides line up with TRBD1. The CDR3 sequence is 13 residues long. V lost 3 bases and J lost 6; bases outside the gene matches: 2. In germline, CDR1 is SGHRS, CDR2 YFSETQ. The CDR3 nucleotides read TGCGCCAGCAGCTCCGGGACAGGGGATGGCTACACCTTC. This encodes CASSSGTGDGYTF.

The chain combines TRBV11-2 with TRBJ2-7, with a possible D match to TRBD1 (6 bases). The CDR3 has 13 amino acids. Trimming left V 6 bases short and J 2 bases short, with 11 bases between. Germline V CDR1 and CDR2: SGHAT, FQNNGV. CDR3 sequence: CASSPYRAYEQYV. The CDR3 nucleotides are TGTGCCAGCAGTCCCTACAGGGCCTACGAGCAGTACGTC.

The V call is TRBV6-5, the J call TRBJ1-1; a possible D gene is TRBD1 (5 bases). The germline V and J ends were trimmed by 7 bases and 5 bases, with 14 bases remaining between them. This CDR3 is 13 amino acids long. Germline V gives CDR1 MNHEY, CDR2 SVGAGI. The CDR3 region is CASTWTRGTEAFF. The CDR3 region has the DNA TGTGCCAGCACTTGGACCCGGGGGACTGAAGCTTTCTTT.

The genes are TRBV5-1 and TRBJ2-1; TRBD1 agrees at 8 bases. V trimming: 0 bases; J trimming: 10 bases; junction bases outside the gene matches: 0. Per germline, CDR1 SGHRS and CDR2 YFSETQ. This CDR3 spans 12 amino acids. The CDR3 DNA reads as TGCGCCAGCAGCTTGGGGGACAGGGAGCAGTTCTTC. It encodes CASSLGDREQFF.